A few counts support the clone carrying this TCR beta chain. As yet, its antigen is unknown. This entry comes from a study of T-cell memory formation after mild COVID-19. Broader study findings: The CD4+ clones that contracted clustered mainly within CM and EM, and the CD8+ clones concentrated in EMRA. Confirmation was lacking for SARS-CoV-2 specificity of second-wave clones that peaked on day 37. In pre-infection memory, a portion of responding clones appeared, which suggested that cross-reactive memory joined.

UMIs and sample barcodes were carried by the TCR alpha and TCR beta cDNA libraries that 5'RACE produced using constant-segment primers. TCRdb independently ran MiXCR on the 5' RACE reads; one entry per CDR3 protein. The table lists hundreds of thousands of distinct CDR3 sequences, about 19% of them singletons, with around 8% in the top ten. Trimming took 6 bases from V and 4 from J; bases not matched to a gene: 6. Germline CDR1 and CDR2: ENHRY and SYGVKD. The CDR3 spans 14 residues. Sequenced input: PBMCs or a T cell subset sorted from them (not recorded which). The chain couples TRBV10-3 to TRBJ1-5, with TRBD1 matching over 7 bases. The receptor was derived from an adult woman who had mild COVID-19 (a few samples of this study predate the infection). Cell type and time point are not known. The CDR3 nucleotides are TGTGCCATCAGGGATAACAGGGGTAATCAGCCCCAGCATTTT. The encoded protein is CAIRDNRGNQPQHF.